Presented here are 30 T cell receptor beta chains from one specimen sequenced in a study of beta chain features in type 1 diabetes. Every isolated RNA sample was fully reverse transcribed, so sequencing captured expressed TCRB transcripts. Assay: immunoSEQ multiplex PCR; the TCRdb copy retains only in-frame clones and omits some. The sample has around 710,000 clones, around 12% seen once. The antigens these receptors bind are not known. Study observations and caveats: All four CD4+ subsets of Type 1 diabetes patients contained TCRB CDR3s that were moderately but significantly shorter.

Sequencing was performed on naive CD4+ T cells from blood. The receptors stem from a man between 25 and 39 years old with type 1 diabetes.

V is TRBV18 and J is TRBJ1-2; no reliable D call. Between the trimmed V and J ends, which lost 2 bases and 5 bases, there was a span of 9 bases. The CDR3 is 13 amino acids. In germline, CDR1 is KGHSH, CDR2 LQKENI. The CDR3, as DNA: TGTGCCAGCTCACCAAACAGAGGATATGGCTACACCTTC. It codes for CASSPNRGYGYTF.

Regarding this clone: Other DNA sequences in this specimen translate into the identical CDR3. The gene calls are TRBV2 and TRBJ1-2, with 9 bases aligning to TRBD1. In germline, CDR1 is SNHLY, CDR2 FYNNEI. J gave up 6 bases and V 6 bases, and 11 bases lay outside the gene matches. The CDR3 sequence is 15 residues long. CDR3 in amino acids: CASSLNLQGADGYTF. The CDR3 DNA is TGTGCCAGCAGCCTAAATTTACAGGGGGCGGATGGCTACACCTTC.

This chain links TRBV27 with TRBJ1-2; D call uncertain. The CDR3 loop spans 15 amino acids. V lost 2 bases, J lost 4 bases, and 14 bases lay in between. Germline CDR1 reads MNHEY; CDR2 reads SMNVEV (reference sequence). The CDR3 DNA reads TGTGCCAGCAGTTTACTGGCGGGTTCGGTCTATGGCTACACCTTC. It specifies CASSLLAGSVYGYTF.

The chain carries TRBV7-2 and TRBJ2-6; 11 bases match TRBD2. J was trimmed by 4 bases and V by 8 bases; bases with no gene match: 10. CDR1 and CDR2 from the germline V gene are SGHTA and FQGNSA. The CDR3 loop spans 17 amino acids. CDR3 sequence (DNA): TGTGCCAGCGGCACACTAGCGGGGGTAGCCGGGGCCAACGTCCTGACTTTC. Translating it yields CASGTLAGVAGANVLTF.

V gene TRBV29-1 combines with J gene TRBJ1-3; perhaps TRBD1 as D (6 bases). From germline, CDR1 is SQVTM and CDR2 ANQGSEA. Trimming shortened V by 2 bases and J by 1 base, and 9 bases separated the two germline ends. This CDR3 has 14 amino acids. This chain's CDR3 is CSVERGGSGNTIYF. For the CDR3, the DNA is TGCAGCGTTGAAAGGGGGGGTTCTGGAAACACCATATATTTT.

This sequence joins TRBV28 and TRBJ2-1; D unclear. Trimming removed 3 bases from V and 3 bases from J, with 3 bases in between. Per the germline V gene, CDR1 is MDHEN and CDR2 is SYDVKM. CDR3 length equals 12 residues. The CDR3 DNA is TGTGCCAGCAGTTTGTTCTACAATGAGCAGTTCTTC. It is translated as CASSLFYNEQFF.

This clone was observed a handful of times. CDR3 sequence (DNA): TGTGCCAGCAGCTTCGGGACAGGGTATGGGGAGCAGTACTTC. Translation gives CASSFGTGYGEQYF. The chain employs TRBV7-2 and TRBJ2-7; the match to TRBD1 covers 9 bases. CDR3 length equals 14 residues. Germline CDR1 is SGHTA and CDR2 is FQGNSA. V trimming: 3 bases; J trimming: 7 bases; junction bases outside the gene matches: 7.

The chain joins TRBV6-5 to TRBJ2-7, with 11 bases fitting TRBD1. V was clipped by 10 bases and J by 4 bases; unmatched bases: 6. Germline V CDR1 and CDR2: MNHEY, SVGAGI. This CDR3 has 13 amino acids. The CDR3 region has the DNA TGTGCCACTGAGGACAGGGGGCTATACGAGCAGTACTTC. It codes for CATEDRGLYEQYF.

This clone has only one observation. The DNA of the CDR3 is TGTGCCAGCAGCCAAGCGTCTAGCGGGGGGGCCTCCCCAGATACGCAGTATTTT. Translating it yields CASSQASSGGASPDTQYF. J is TRBJ2-3 and V is TRBV4-2, with 12 bases matching TRBD2. V trimming: 1 base; J trimming: 4 bases; junction bases outside the gene matches: 9. This CDR3 region has 18 residues. Germline CDR1 and CDR2: LGHNA and YNFKEQ.

The chain joins TRBV18 to TRBJ2-3; TRBD2 matches 8 bases. Trimming cost V 5 bases and J 0 bases; bases outside gene matches: 13. The V gene's germline CDR1 is KGHSH and CDR2 LQKENI. This CDR3 is built from 18 residues. The CDR3 loop reads CASSSRLGIAGSTDTQYF. The CDR3 DNA reads TGTGCCAGCTCATCCCGACTAGGGATAGCGGGGAGCACAGATACGCAGTATTTT.

The chain combines TRBV7-6 with TRBJ2-3, with 12 bases aligning to TRBD2. The length of the CDR3 is 15 residues. The V segment lost 5 bases and the J segment 6 bases; nucleotides outside the gene matches: 6. CDR1 SGHVS and CDR2 FNYEAQ come from the germline V gene. The CDR3 sequence is CASSQAGTSGDTQYF. The CDR3 DNA is TGTGCCAGCAGCCAAGCCGGGACTAGCGGGGATACGCAGTATTTT.

This chain connects TRBV5-1 to TRBJ2-3; tentatively, D is TRBD2 (5 bases). There are 15 residues in the CDR3. Germline CDR1 is SGHRS and CDR2 is YFSETQ. Trimming shortened V by 0 bases and J by 3 bases, and 11 bases separated the two germline ends. The CDR3 is CASSLDLGLTDTQYF. In nucleotides, the CDR3 is TGCGCCAGCAGCTTGGATTTAGGACTGACAGATACGCAGTATTTT.

This clone occurred a few times. The chain joins TRBV18 to TRBJ1-5; tentatively, D is TRBD1 (5 bases). V lost 2 bases, J lost 5 bases, and 13 bases lay in between. The CDR3 covers 15 residues. Germline values: CDR1 KGHSH, CDR2 LQKENI. CDR3: CASSPGGRAYQPQHF. CDR3 bases: TGTGCCAGCTCACCAGGGGGGAGAGCATATCAGCCCCAGCATTTT.

V usage is TRBV6-6 and J usage is TRBJ1-4, with 8 bases that match TRBD1. The germline CDR1 and CDR2 sequences are MNHNY and SVGAGI (reference sequence). The CDR3 contains 13 residues. The junction had 9 bases not matched to a gene; V was cut back by 10 bases and J by 8 bases. The CDR3 here is CATRQGTWEKLFF. In DNA form, the CDR3 reads TGTGCCACCCGACAGGGGACTTGGGAAAAACTGTTTTTT.

The chain couples TRBV5-4 to TRBJ2-3, with D possibly TRBD2 on 6 matching bases. Between the trimmed V and J ends, which lost 3 bases and 6 bases, there was a span of 17 bases. Germline V CDR1 and CDR2: SGHNT, YYREEE (reference sequence). This CDR3 is built from 15 residues. Written as DNA, the CDR3 is TGTGCCAGCAGCTCCCGTAGCGGACCCTTGGATACGCAGTATTTT. Protein: CASSSRSGPLDTQYF.

The chain joins TRBV28 to TRBJ1-3; 7 nucleotides match TRBD1. V lost 11 bases to trimming and J lost 7 bases; unmatched junction nucleotides: 8. Germline assignment: CDR1 MDHEN and CDR2 SYDVKM. This CDR3 comprises 12 residues. CDR3 DNA sequence: TGTGCCGCGGGAGGGGGCAGGAACACCATATATTTT. Amino acids: CAAGGGRNTIYF.

The sample holds a few counts of this clone. This chain uses TRBV7-9 with TRBJ1-1; 7 bases map to TRBD1. V gave up 5 bases and J gave up 6 bases; unmatched junction bases: 6. In germline, CDR1 is SEHNR, CDR2 FQNEAQ (reference sequence). The CDR3 contains 13 residues. This CDR3 reads CASSHHDRAEAFF. For the CDR3, the DNA is TGTGCCAGCAGCCACCATGACAGGGCTGAAGCTTTCTTT.

V and J are TRBV11-2 and TRBJ2-1; weak D call: TRBD1 (7 bases). Germline lookup yields CDR1 SGHAT and CDR2 FQNNGV. This CDR3 is built from 13 residues. V was trimmed by 10 bases and J by 8 bases, leaving 18 bases between them. The CDR3 bases are TGTGCCATCCAAGGACAGGAGGGCCATGAGCAGTTCTTC. Translated, it gives CAIQGQEGHEQFF.

There are a few counts of this clone. The rearrangement uses TRBV7-2 and TRBJ1-2; no definite D call. The V and J ends lost 1 base and 4 bases respectively, with 10 bases between them. The CDR3 contains 14 residues. Germline loops: CDR1 SGHTA, CDR2 FQGNSA. CDR3 nucleotide sequence: TGTGCCAGCAGCTTAGGACCGCAATCCTATGGCTACACCTTC. Residues: CASSLGPQSYGYTF.

This chain links TRBV27 with TRBJ2-7, with 8 bases identical to TRBD1. CDR3 length: 14 residues. The J segment lost 7 bases and the V segment lost 8 bases, leaving 13 bases of the junction unmatched. Germline CDR1 reads MNHEY; CDR2 reads SMNVEV (reference sequence). Here the CDR3 DNA reads TGTGCCAGCCACCGGACAGGGTCCTTGGGGGAGCAGTACTTC. It encodes CASHRTGSLGEQYF.

This chain uses TRBV5-1 with TRBJ2-3, with D perhaps being TRBD1 or TRBD2 (5 bases each). There are 13 residues in the CDR3. Germline V lookup: CDR1 SGHRS, CDR2 YFSETQ. V dropped 3 bases and J dropped 2 bases, with 7 bases sitting between them. CDR3 loop: CASSSGPTDTQYF. The DNA for the CDR3 is TGCGCCAGCAGCTCGGGGCCCACAGATACGCAGTATTTT. Combining the CDR3 with reference TRBV5-1 and TRBJ2-3 gives the whole variable domain KAGVTQTPRYLIKTRGQQVTLSCSPISGHRSVSWYQQTPGQGLQFLFEYFSETQRNKGNFPGRFSGRQFSNSRSEMNVSTLELGDSALYLCASSSGPTDTQYFGPGTRLTVL.

This clone turned up a few times. The chain uses TRBV23-1 and TRBJ1-6, with 9 bases fitting TRBD1. TRBV23-1 is known as an ORF, though its function is uncertain. V shed 3 bases, J shed 0 bases, and the junction held 15 bases outside the gene matches. The CDR3 contains 21 residues. This chain's CDR3 is CASSHLAAGQGISSYNSPLHF. CDR3 nucleotides: TGCGCCAGCAGTCACCTGGCCGCGGGACAGGGTATCAGCTCCTATAATTCACCCCTCCACTTT.

This clone was counted only a few times. This chain connects TRBV9 to TRBJ1-5; 9 bases are shared with TRBD1. Germline V CDR1 and CDR2: SGDLS, YYNGEE. Trimming removed 3 bases from V and 5 bases from J; junction bases left unmatched: 15. This CDR3 has 18 amino acids. CDR3 DNA: TGTGCCAGCAGCGGAAGGACAGGGGAAGGGAGAATGTATCAGCCCCAGCATTTT. This gives the protein CASSGRTGEGRMYQPQHF. The full variable domain, rest sourced from reference TRBV9 and TRBJ1-5, is DSGVTQTPKHLITATGQRVTLRCSPRSGDLSVYWYQQSLDQGLQFLIQYYNGEERAKGNILERFSAQQFPDLHSELNLSSLELGDSALYFCASSGRTGEGRMYQPQHFGDGTRLSIL.

CDR3 DNA: TGTGCCAGCAGCGTAGAAGGGGAATCACCCCTCCACTTT. As protein: CASSVEGESPLHF. The gene calls are TRBV9 and TRBJ1-6; D might be TRBD1 (5 bases). In germline, CDR1 is SGDLS, CDR2 YYNGEE. The CDR3 has 13 residues. V was clipped by 0 bases and J by 10 bases, with 8 bases between them.

This clone was counted between two and nine times. This chain links TRBV29-1 with TRBJ2-1, with D possibly matching TRBD1 (5 bases). Trimming stripped 1 base from V and 4 bases from J, with 20 bases between. The germline V gene encodes CDR1 SQVTM and CDR2 ANQGSEA. This CDR3 has 17 amino acids. The CDR3 DNA follows: TGCAGCGTTGAAGGTCACCTACGGACGGACACATACAATGAGCAGTTCTTC. Translation gives CSVEGHLRTDTYNEQFF.

The sample holds a few counts of this clone. The V and J genes are TRBV6-1 and TRBJ1-2; D may be TRBD1 (6 bases). Deletions cut 4 bases from V and 4 bases from J, with 16 bases between. Per germline, CDR1 MNHNS and CDR2 SASEGT. The CDR3 has 15 residues. The CDR3 nucleotides read TGTGCCAGCAGTGTAGGACAGAGTTTGGTCTATGGCTACACCTTC. It codes for CASSVGQSLVYGYTF.

This clone was counted at least ten times. V gene TRBV10-3 combines with J gene TRBJ2-4; D unclear. The V end was cut by 1 base, the J end by 2 bases, with 6 bases between. Germline-derived CDR1 and CDR2 are ENHRY and SYGVKD. This CDR3 has 14 amino acids. The CDR3 is CAISELQSKNIQYF. DNA of the CDR3: TGTGCCATCAGTGAGTTACAGTCCAAAAACATTCAGTACTTC.

This chain links TRBV29-1 with TRBJ2-7; D gene uncertain. The length of the CDR3 is 12 residues. V lost 6 bases and J 4 bases, leaving 13 bases between the germline ends. Germline assignment: CDR1 SQVTM and CDR2 ANQGSEA. The CDR3 spells CSVSDQAYEQYF. In nucleotides, the CDR3 is TGCAGCGTGTCCGATCAGGCTTACGAGCAGTACTTC.

This clone was observed a few times. The chain carries TRBV7-9 and TRBJ2-5; a possible D gene is TRBD2 (5 bases). Between the trimmed V and J ends, which lost 4 bases and 4 bases, there was a span of 16 bases. Germline V CDR1 and CDR2: SEHNR, FQNEAQ (reference sequence). This CDR3 is 15 amino acids long. CDR3 in amino acids: CASSSRTMAGETQYF. The CDR3 DNA sequence: TGTGCCAGCAGCTCTCGTACAATGGCGGGAGAGACCCAGTACTTC. The whole variable domain, remainder taken from reference TRBV7-9 and TRBJ2-5, is DTGVSQNPRHKITKRGQNVTFRCDPISEHNRLYWYRQTLGQGPEFLTYFQNEAQLEKSRLLSDRFSAERPKGSFSTLEIQRTEQGDSAMYLCASSSRTMAGETQYFGPGTRLLVL.

This clone has only a few counts. V is TRBV6-6 and J is TRBJ2-2; D call uncertain. Germline V gene lookup returns CDR1 MNHNY and CDR2 SVGAGI (reference sequence). The CDR3 totals 11 residues. The germline V and J ends were trimmed by 7 bases and 6 bases, with 6 bases remaining between them. CDR3 loop: CASTASGELFF. Written as DNA, the CDR3 is TGTGCCAGCACAGCTTCCGGGGAGCTGTTTTTT.